Below are 32 T cell receptor beta chains sequenced from a single sample in a study of graft-versus-host responses after intestinal transplantation. Only in-frame clones appear in the TCRdb table, and some are missing; sequencing was by immunoSEQ multiplex PCR. The table lists about 43,000 clones, approximately 95% of them singletons. The sequenced sample was PBMCs, obtained 330 to 350 days after intestinal transplant. The receptors shown here come from a human patient who received an intestinal transplant, so some T cells may come from the graft donor.

The chain combines TRBV6-5 with TRBJ2-7; D may be TRBD1 (6 bases). The CDR3 is made up of 11 amino acids. CDR1 is MNHEY and CDR2 is SVGAGI in the germline V gene. V was shortened by 8 bases and J by 8 bases, with 13 bases between the two germline ends. CDR3 bases: TGTGCCAGCGAGGGGGAATCGAAGCAGTACTTC. Amino acid sequence: CASEGESKQYF.

The V gene is TRBV5-1, the J gene TRBJ2-2; TRBD1 matches at 7 bases. The V gene's germline CDR1 is SGHRS and CDR2 YFSETQ. This CDR3 spans 18 amino acids. The V segment lost 0 bases and the J segment 0 bases; nucleotides outside the gene matches: 8. This CDR3 reads CASSLVPSQGANTGELFF. The DNA for the CDR3 is TGCGCCAGCAGCTTGGTCCCCTCTCAGGGGGCGAACACCGGGGAGCTGTTTTTT.

The chain carries TRBV27 and TRBJ2-3; TRBD1 agrees at 9 bases. The germline gives CDR1 MNHEY, CDR2 SMNVEV (reference sequence). This CDR3 is 17 amino acids long. The V segment lost 5 bases and the J segment 4 bases; nucleotides outside the gene matches: 13. The CDR3 reads CASSPLPTGGSADTQYF. CDR3 nucleotide sequence: TGTGCCAGCAGTCCCCTCCCGACAGGGGGAAGCGCAGATACGCAGTATTTT.

The chain couples TRBV19 to TRBJ1-1, with TRBD1 as a possible D gene (5 bases). Germline V gene data show CDR1 as LNHDA and CDR2 as SQIVND (reference sequence). V shed 6 bases and J shed 3 bases, with 11 bases lying between them. The CDR3 extends over 13 amino acids. CDR3 nucleotides: TGTGCCAGTAGAGCCCAGGGAGACACTGAAGCTTTCTTT. Amino acid sequence: CASRAQGDTEAFF.

The J gene is TRBJ1-6, the V gene TRBV6-6; D remains ambiguous. Germline V gene data show CDR1 as MNHNY and CDR2 as SVGAGI (reference sequence). Trimming removed 8 bases from V and 7 bases from J, with 12 bases in between. CDR3 size: 13 residues. CDR3 sequence reads: CASLFQENSPLHF. For the CDR3, the DNA is TGTGCCAGCCTTTTCCAGGAAAATTCACCCCTCCACTTT.

The chain joins TRBV19 to TRBJ1-1; TRBD1 is a possible D gene (5 bases). The CDR3 sequence is 14 residues long. Germline CDR1 LNHDA, CDR2 SQIVND (reference sequence). The V and J ends lost 3 bases and 1 base respectively, with 9 bases between them. Here the CDR3 DNA reads TGTGCCAGTAGTATTTGGCAGGGGAACACTGAAGCTTTCTTT. Protein: CASSIWQGNTEAFF. The full variable domain, rest sourced from reference TRBV19 and TRBJ1-1, is DGGITQSPKYLFRKEGQNVTLSCEQNLNHDAMYWYRQDPGQGLRLIYYSQIVNDFQKGDIAEGYSVSREKKESFPLTVTSAQKNPTAFYLCASSIWQGNTEAFFGQGTRLTVV.

The chain couples TRBV10-3 to TRBJ2-1; D is perhaps TRBD2 (5 bases). Trimming removed 3 bases at V and 6 bases at J, with 15 bases between. The CDR3 is 15 residues long. Germline loops: CDR1 ENHRY, CDR2 SYGVKD. The DNA for the CDR3 is TGTGCCATCAGTGAATCTTTGGACGGACTCAATGAGCAGTTCTTC. Protein: CAISESLDGLNEQFF.

In nucleotides, the CDR3 is TGTGCCAGCAGCTTATTTCCCAGCGGCCCTGAAGCTTTCTTT. It is translated as CASSLFPSGPEAFF. The chain recombines TRBV7-3 with TRBJ1-1; no definite D call. This CDR3 contains 14 residues. CDR1 and CDR2 from the germline V gene are SGHTA and FQGTGA. V was cut by 2 bases and J by 6 bases, with 13 bases left in between.

The CDR3 region has the DNA TGTGCCAGCAGTTTATCGATTTTAGCCAGAAGGTACAATGAGCAGTTCTTC. Translated, it gives CASSLSILARRYNEQFF. The rearrangement joins TRBV27 to TRBJ2-1; no reliable D call. CDR1 MNHEY and CDR2 SMNVEV come from the germline V gene (reference sequence). CDR3 length: 17 amino acids. Trimming left V 0 bases short and J 4 bases short, with 16 bases between.

The J gene is TRBJ2-1, the V gene TRBV7-2; possibly TRBD1 or TRBD2 for D (6 bases each). CDR3 length equals 17 residues. The V gene lost 5 bases and the J gene lost 4 bases, with 21 bases spanning the gap. From germline, CDR1 is SGHTA and CDR2 FQGNSA. In nucleotides, the CDR3 is TGTGCCAGCAGCCCCTCGGGGGCTAGGGGATATTACAATGAGCAGTTCTTC. Translation gives CASSPSGARGYYNEQFF.

In its sample, this clone was seen a few times. The rearrangement joins TRBV5-4 to TRBJ1-4; D is unclear. The V and J ends lost 4 bases and 6 bases respectively, with 10 bases between them. The germline CDR1 and CDR2 sequences are SGHNT and YYREEE (reference sequence). The CDR3 is made up of 13 amino acids. The CDR3 DNA follows: TGTGCCAGCAGCCCTGGTGGAGATGAAAAACTGTTTTTT. Protein: CASSPGGDEKLFF.

The genes are TRBV2 and TRBJ2-1; TRBD2 matches at 10 bases. The V gene end was trimmed by 4 bases and the J gene end by 5 bases; junction bases not matched to a gene: 11. CDR3 length: 17 residues. Germline V lookup: CDR1 SNHLY, CDR2 FYNNEI. The CDR3 loop is CASSASGSLIPNNEQFF. CDR3 in DNA: TGTGCCAGCAGTGCTAGCGGGAGCCTTATCCCAAACAATGAGCAGTTCTTC.

This clone was seen a single time. The CDR3 is CASSLRQKQFF. In nucleotides, the CDR3 is TGTGCCAGCAGTTTAAGGCAGAAGCAGTTCTTC. The V call is TRBV27, the J call TRBJ2-1; D gene ambiguous. This CDR3 comprises 11 residues. Germline CDR1 reads MNHEY; CDR2 reads SMNVEV (reference sequence). Between the trimmed V and J ends, which lost 2 bases and 11 bases, there was a span of 7 bases.

The rearrangement joins TRBV14 to TRBJ2-1; 13 bases match TRBD2. The CDR3 totals 18 residues. V was clipped by 0 bases and J by 8 bases; unmatched bases: 10. Looked up from germline, CDR1 is SGHDN and CDR2 is FVKESK. CDR3 residues: CASSQEGLAGEWGDEQFF. The DNA for the CDR3 is TGTGCCAGCAGCCAAGAAGGACTAGCGGGGGAATGGGGAGATGAGCAGTTCTTC.

V and J are TRBV27 and TRBJ2-1, with 11 nucleotides matching TRBD2. The V gene end was trimmed by 6 bases and the J gene end by 0 bases; junction bases not matched to a gene: 10. Germline lookup yields CDR1 MNHEY and CDR2 SMNVEV (reference sequence). The CDR3 has 18 amino acids. This CDR3 is CASSFGLAGLSSYNEQFF. In nucleotides, the CDR3 is TGTGCCAGCAGCTTCGGACTAGCGGGCCTGAGCTCCTACAATGAGCAGTTCTTC.

The chain carries TRBV7-9 and TRBJ2-7; 12 positions agree with TRBD2. The J segment lost 0 bases and the V segment lost 5 bases, leaving 11 bases of the junction unmatched. CDR1 is SEHNR, CDR2 FQNEAQ, per germline (reference sequence). The CDR3 is made up of 18 amino acids. The CDR3, as DNA: TGTGCCAGCAGCCTCCCGACTAGCGGGAGTTCTAGCTCCTACGAGCAGTACTTC. Amino acids: CASSLPTSGSSSSYEQYF.

The J gene is TRBJ2-5, the V gene TRBV2; the D call may be TRBD1 or TRBD2 (5 bases each). The germline CDR1 and CDR2 sequences are SNHLY and FYNNEI. With 3 bases removed from V and 5 bases from J, the gap between germline ends came to 13 bases. This CDR3 is built from 14 residues. CDR3 coding DNA: TGTGCCAGCAGTGAGCAGGGACCTGGGGAGACCCAGTACTTC. This gives the protein CASSEQGPGETQYF.

This chain connects TRBV19 to TRBJ1-5; D uncertain. Germline V lookup: CDR1 LNHDA, CDR2 SQIVND (reference sequence). The CDR3 totals 13 residues. Trimming took off 7 bases at V and 15 bases at J, with 22 bases between the two ends. The CDR3 here is CASTHIDARRLHF. The CDR3 DNA reads TGTGCCAGTACCCATATAGACGCGAGGCGCCTGCATTTT.

CDR3 residues: CASSEDGSNYGYTF. The CDR3 DNA sequence: TGTGCCAGCAGTGAGGACGGCTCGAACTATGGCTACACCTTC. The V call is TRBV6-1, the J call TRBJ1-2, with D hard to call. Germline V lookup: CDR1 MNHNS, CDR2 SASEGT. V was shortened by 3 bases and J by 2 bases, with 10 bases between the two germline ends. The CDR3 spans 14 residues.

The chain has TRBV9 and TRBJ1-5; no definite D call. V was cut by 3 bases and J by 0 bases, with 10 bases left in between. Germline values: CDR1 SGDLS, CDR2 YYNGEE. CDR3 size: 15 residues. The CDR3 sequence: CASSAPRDSNQPQHF. The CDR3, as DNA: TGTGCCAGCAGCGCCCCACGGGATAGCAATCAGCCCCAGCATTTT.

The chain recombines TRBV25-1 with TRBJ2-5; D not resolved. This CDR3 spans 12 amino acids. The germline V and J ends were trimmed by 5 bases and 5 bases, with 9 bases remaining between them. The V gene's germline CDR1 is MGHDK and CDR2 SYGVNS. CDR3 amino acids: CASSRRRETQYF. The CDR3 bases are TGTGCCAGCAGTCGCAGGCGGGAGACCCAGTACTTC.

This clone was seen only a few times. The CDR3 loop is CASGQGSGRAGNTIYF. The CDR3 coding sequence is TGTGCCAGCGGACAGGGGTCCGGTAGAGCTGGAAACACCATATATTTT. The chain couples TRBV6-6 to TRBJ1-3; TRBD1 matches at 9 bases. The trim removed 8 bases at V and 2 bases at J, leaving 10 bases unmatched. The CDR3 length is 16 residues. Germline V gene data show CDR1 as MNHNY and CDR2 as SVGAGI (reference sequence).

This clone came up once. The chain recombines TRBV18 with TRBJ2-1; D may be TRBD2 (6 bases). Per germline, CDR1 KGHSH and CDR2 LQKENI. The CDR3 runs to 16 residues. Trimming pared 2 bases from V and 8 bases from J, leaving 19 bases between. The DNA for the CDR3 is TGTGCCAGCTCACCAGCCGGTCAGGGAGGCCTTGATGAGCAGTTCTTC. Translation gives CASSPAGQGGLDEQFF.

This chain links TRBV5-1 with TRBJ1-5, with a tentative D call TRBD1 (6 bases). Trimming pared 1 base from V and 6 bases from J, leaving 14 bases between. Germline V gives CDR1 SGHRS, CDR2 YFSETQ. The CDR3 contains 15 residues. The CDR3 loop reads CASSLTTGGFQPQHF. For the CDR3, the DNA is TGCGCCAGCAGCTTGACGACAGGAGGTTTTCAGCCCCAGCATTTT.

This chain links TRBV29-1 with TRBJ2-7, with 7 positions matching TRBD1. The V and J ends lost 0 bases and 2 bases, in that order; junction bases with no gene match: 1. CDR1 SQVTM and CDR2 ANQGSEA come from the germline V gene. This CDR3 is 13 amino acids long. In nucleotides, the CDR3 is TGCAGCGTTGAAGATCAGGGGGCCTACGAGCAGTACTTC. Translated: CSVEDQGAYEQYF.

The chain joins TRBV5-4 to TRBJ1-6; possible D gene TRBD1, 5 bases. CDR3 length: 14 residues. Germline loops: CDR1 SGHNT, CDR2 YYREEE (reference sequence). Trimming pared 1 base from V and 5 bases from J, leaving 7 bases between. The CDR3 is CASSLRGDNSPLHF. The DNA for the CDR3 is TGTGCCAGCAGCTTGCGAGGGGATAATTCACCCCTCCACTTT.

Only one count was recorded for this clone. The chain is built from TRBV10-1 and TRBJ2-5; D is undetermined. CDR3 length equals 13 residues. V dropped 4 bases and J dropped 7 bases, with 13 bases sitting between them. Looked up from germline, CDR1 is WNHNN and CDR2 is SYGVQD (reference sequence). CDR3 amino acids: CASSALGSGTQYF. The CDR3 nucleotides read TGCGCCAGCAGTGCCCTTGGGTCGGGGACCCAGTACTTC.

The chain has TRBV18 and TRBJ2-5, with D perhaps given as TRBD1 or TRBD2 (6 bases each). With the DNA end fitting TRBJ2-7 better, the J assignment may be wrong. The CDR3 is 14 residues long. Germline lookup yields CDR1 KGHSH and CDR2 LQKENI. The CDR3 nucleotides read TGTGCCAGCTCCAACGGGGGCAGTCCCTACGAGCAGTACTTC. Encoded protein: CASSNGGSPYEQYF.

The CDR3 spells CASRSQETQYF. The DNA for the CDR3 is TGCGCCAGCAGGTCCCAAGAGACCCAGTACTTC. V gene TRBV5-1 combines with J gene TRBJ2-5, with no clear D. The V end was cut by 5 bases, the J end by 1 base, with 3 bases between. The germline gives CDR1 SGHRS, CDR2 YFSETQ. This CDR3 is built from 11 residues.

This chain joins TRBV7-6 and TRBJ1-6; a weak D match, TRBD1 (5 bases). The germline V and J ends were trimmed by 4 bases and 0 bases, with 10 bases remaining between them. CDR1 is SGHVS, CDR2 FNYEAQ, per germline. The CDR3 is made up of 16 amino acids. CDR3 in amino acids: CASSSRGSSYNSPLHF. The CDR3 nucleotides read TGTGCCAGCAGCTCCCGGGGGAGCTCCTATAATTCACCCCTCCACTTT.

V is TRBV10-1 and J is TRBJ2-3; D possibly corresponds to TRBD2 (6 bases). The length of the CDR3 is 14 residues. Germline lookup yields CDR1 WNHNN and CDR2 SYGVQD (reference sequence). V lost 7 bases, J lost 5 bases, and 16 bases lay in between. The DNA for the CDR3 is TGCGCCAGCACTCCCGGAGGGCGAGGAGATACGCAGTATTTT. Its protein product is CASTPGGRGDTQYF.

The V and J genes are TRBV6-5 and TRBJ2-2; tentatively, D is TRBD2 (7 bases). The V gene's germline CDR1 is MNHEY and CDR2 SVGAGI. The CDR3 is 15 residues long. V gave up 5 bases and J gave up 3 bases, with 13 bases separating them. The DNA of the CDR3 is TGTGCCAGCAGTGGGAGGGCAGGGGACACCGGGGAGCTGTTTTTT. Protein: CASSGRAGDTGELFF.